A selection of T cell receptor beta chains follows, all from one sample in a study of identical twins. In TCRdb, the 5' RACE reads were re-called with MiXCR into one record per CDR3 protein. Of approximately 890,000 distinct CDR3 sequences in the sample, approximately 13% are singletons; the top ten hold roughly 1.6%. This sample also appeared in a second study, on yellow fever vaccine responses in identical twins.

The sample taken for sequencing was PBMCs. These receptors originate from a woman aged 18-29 years in good health. Both conserved end residues are part of each CDR3. D genes are given only for firm matches. The size entry is marked missing in some rows and otherwise reads once, few, many or a size class.

v_call,clone_size,d_call,j_call,cdr3_nt,cdr3_aa
TRBV6-1,few,-,TRBJ1-3,TGTGCCAGCAGCTCCCTGAGGAAATCTGGAAACACCATATATTTT,CASSSLRKSGNTIYF
TRBV3-1,-,-,TRBJ2-1,TGTGCCAGCAGCCAAGACGGGTGGGATGAGCAGTTCTTC,CASSQDGWDEQFF
TRBV13,-,-,TRBJ2-2,TGTGCCAGCACCCAGGGACATATGCGATCCACCGGGGAGCTGTTTTTT,CASTQGHMRSTGELFF
TRBV10-3,few,-,TRBJ2-1,TGTGCCATCAGTGAGATCGGGGGCAATGAGCAGTTCTTC,CAISEIGGNEQFF
TRBV11-1,few,-,TRBJ2-7,TGTGCCAGCAGCCTAACAACGGGGGACTCCTACGAGCAGTACTTC,CASSLTTGDSYEQYF
TRBV29-1,few,-,TRBJ2-2,TGCAGCGTTGTCACGGGGAAAGGGGAGCTGTTTTTT,CSVVTGKGELFF
TRBV4-1,few,-,TRBJ1-3,TGCGCCAGCGAGGGATCGGGAAACACCATATATTTT,CASEGSGNTIYF
TRBV20-1,few,TRBD2,TRBJ2-6,TGCAGTGCAAGGACTAGCGGGTTATACTCTGGGGCCAACGTCCTGACTTTC,CSARTSGLYSGANVLTF
TRBV11-2,-,-,TRBJ2-4,TGTGCCAGCAGCTTAGGCACACGAGCCAAAAACATTCAGTACTTC,CASSLGTRAKNIQYF
TRBV29-1,-,TRBD2,TRBJ2-2,TGCAGCGTTGAAGAGTCGAGTACTAGCGGGAGGTGGAACACCGGGGAGCTGTTTTTT,CSVEESSTSGRWNTGELFF
TRBV29-1,many,-,TRBJ2-3,TGCAGCGTCCTCACAGATACGCAGTATTTT,CSVLTDTQYF
TRBV6-4,-,-,TRBJ2-2,TGTGCCAGCAGAAGCGTAAAGACCGGGGAGCTGTTTTTT,CASRSVKTGELFF
TRBV15,few,TRBD1,TRBJ2-5,TGTGCCACCTGGACAGGGGGTGAGACCCAGTACTTC,CATWTGGETQYF
TRBV20-1,-,-,TRBJ2-5,TGCAGTGCTAGACCGGGGTTGGGCGAGACCCAGTACTTC,CSARPGLGETQYF
TRBV18,-,TRBD1,TRBJ2-5,TGTGCCAGCTCACCATCGGCAGGGGGCCAAGAGACCCAGTACTTC,CASSPSAGGQETQYF
TRBV10-2,-,TRBD2,TRBJ2-1,TGCGCCAGCAGTGAAGCAGCGGGAGGCCCCAGAGGAGGGCAGTTCTTC,CASSEAAGGPRGGQFF
TRBV3-1,many,TRBD1,TRBJ2-1,TGTGCCAGCAGCCAAGGGACAGGGCTCTACAATGAGCAGTTCTTC,CASSQGTGLYNEQFF
TRBV20-1,-,TRBD2,TRBJ2-3,TGCAGTGCTAGAGTCGGGGGGGATACGCAGTGTTTT,CSARVGGDTQCF
TRBV6-5,-,-,TRBJ2-4,TGTGCCAGCAGTTACTCGCAAGGGGCCAAAAACATTCAGTACTTC,CASSYSQGAKNIQYF
TRBV9,few,TRBD1,TRBJ2-1,TGTGCCAGCAGCGTAGGGACAGGGGGAGGTTATGAGCAGTTCTTC,CASSVGTGGGYEQFF
TRBV20-1,few,-,TRBJ1-1,TGCAGCGCGGGGCTCGGGGCAAACACTGAAGCTTTCTTT,CSAGLGANTEAFF
TRBV6-1,few,-,TRBJ1-3,TGTGCCAGCAGTCAACCGTCCTCTGGAAACACCATATATTTT,CASSQPSSGNTIYF